This TCR beta chain was obtained from a study of cytomegalovirus exposure and HLA in healthy donors. Study-level points and caveats: Later analysis associated a missense DCLRE1C variant with TCR beta V- and J-gene trimming. The study listed some 160 cytomegalovirus-associated TCR beta chains.

With 60 Vbeta and 13 Jbeta primers, the PCR was carried out. Method: immunoSEQ multiplex PCR; TCRdb's copy keeps in-frame clones and lacks some. Among more than 150,000 clones listed, 65% to 80% were seen once. In this sample, this clone turned up a few times. Its antigen remains unidentified. Trimming took off 6 bases at V and 11 bases at J, with 23 bases between the two ends. There are 15 residues in the CDR3. CDR1 and CDR2 (germline): LNHDA, SQIVND (reference sequence). The J gene is TRBJ1-5, the V gene TRBV19; possibly TRBD1 for D (5 bases). The origin of this receptor is a woman aged 25 to 39 in good health and CMV-seropositive. Sequenced material: PBMCs. The CDR3 loop reads CASSPGGDRDQSQHF. The CDR3 region has the DNA TGTGCCAGTAGCCCCGGAGGGGATCGTGACCAGTCCCAGCATTTT.